The clone carrying this T cell receptor (beta chain) was found a few times. Its target is not known. The repertoire was sequenced with immunoSEQ multiplex PCR; TCRdb's copy has only in-frame clones and lacks some. This table holds approximately 110,000 clones, 89% found once. These data belong to a study of T cell responses to AZD1222 COVID-19 vaccine. The CDR3 spans 15 residues. V was pared by 4 bases and J by 5 bases, with 8 bases of the junction left unmatched. The germline gives CDR1 SGHRS, CDR2 YFSETQ. Overall study findings and caveats: Unmutated variant regions reportedly attract nearly half of all spike-specific TCRs. Repertoire sampling was restricted to post-peak T cell response timepoints. Clonal diversity may have been underestimated in mostly white British donors.

The specimen was peripheral blood, collected 28 days after the second AZD1222 dose. The receptor was derived from an adult who received the AZD1222 COVID-19 vaccine. The chain combines TRBV5-1 with TRBJ2-2, with 7 bases matching TRBD1. CDR3 protein: CASSILGGQTGELFF. The CDR3 DNA reads TGCGCCAGCAGCATTCTAGGGGGACAGACCGGGGAGCTGTTTTTT.